This T cell receptor beta chain originates from a study of T-cell memory formation after mild COVID-19. Study background: Among the donors, TCR clusters were largely specific to each donor.

Whole-study findings and limits: Contracting clones localized mainly to CM and EM when CD4+ and mainly to EMRA when CD8+. The study found balanced CD4/CD8 in clones contracting day 15 to 85 and a CD4+ lean in later expanders.

There are many counts of this clonotype. Antigen unknown. One entry per CDR3 protein results from TCRdb running MiXCR on the 5' RACE reads. Of some 410,000 distinct CDR3 sequences in the sample, 20% to 25% were seen once. The clonotype originates from an adult woman who had mild COVID-19 (a few samples of this study predate the infection). Cell type and time point are not known. Specimen: PBMCs or a T cell subset sorted from them (not recorded which).

The CDR3 nucleotides are TGTGCCAGCAGCTTCCGGGGGGCCAGGTCCGGGGAGACCCAGTACTTC. This codes for CASSFRGARSGETQYF. This chain links TRBV3-1 with TRBJ2-5; D is perhaps TRBD2 (7 bases). CDR1 LGHDT and CDR2 YNNKEL come from the germline V gene (reference sequence). The V end was cut by 5 bases, the J end by 5 bases, with 21 bases between. CDR3 length: 16 residues.